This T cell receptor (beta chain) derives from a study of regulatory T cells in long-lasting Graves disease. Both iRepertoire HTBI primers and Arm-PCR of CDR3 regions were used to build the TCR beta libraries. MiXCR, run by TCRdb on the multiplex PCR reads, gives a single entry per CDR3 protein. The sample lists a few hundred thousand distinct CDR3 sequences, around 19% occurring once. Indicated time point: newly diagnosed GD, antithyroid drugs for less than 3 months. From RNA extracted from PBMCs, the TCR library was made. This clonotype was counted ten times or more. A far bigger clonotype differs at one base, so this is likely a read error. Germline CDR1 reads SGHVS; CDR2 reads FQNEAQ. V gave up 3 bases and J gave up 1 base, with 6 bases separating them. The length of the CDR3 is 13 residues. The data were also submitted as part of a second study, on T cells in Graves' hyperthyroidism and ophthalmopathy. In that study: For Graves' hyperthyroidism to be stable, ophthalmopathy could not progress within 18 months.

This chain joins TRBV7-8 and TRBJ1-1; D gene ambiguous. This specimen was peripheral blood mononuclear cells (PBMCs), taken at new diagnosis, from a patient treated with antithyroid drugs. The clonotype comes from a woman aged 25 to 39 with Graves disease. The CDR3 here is CASSFHGNTEAFF. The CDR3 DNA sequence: TGTGCCAGCAGCTTTCACGGGAACACTGAAGCTTTCTTT.